These 31 T cell receptor beta chains came from one sample sequenced in a study of blood T cell repertoires in COVID-19. TCRdb keeps only in-frame clones here, not all; method: immunoSEQ multiplex PCR. The sample shows roughly 130,000 clones, roughly 83% of them seen only once. The sample taken for sequencing was peripheral blood. The source is a woman older than 75 with acute or convalescent COVID-19.

This chain links TRBV5-4 with TRBJ1-2; 10 bases align to TRBD1. The germline V gene encodes CDR1 SGHNT and CDR2 YYREEE (reference sequence). CDR3 length: 16 amino acids. V trimming: 0 bases; J trimming: 7 bases; junction bases outside the gene matches: 9. The DNA for the CDR3 is TGTGCCAGCAGCTTGGACCCGGGACAGGGGTATGTTGGCTACACCTTC. Encoded protein: CASSLDPGQGYVGYTF.

In nucleotides, the CDR3 is TGTGCCAGCAGCACGGACAGGGGGGACACTGAAGCTTTCTTT. Amino acids: CASSTDRGDTEAFF. V and J are TRBV5-6 and TRBJ1-1, with TRBD1 identical over 10 bases. The CDR3 sequence is 14 residues long. Germline values: CDR1 SGHDT, CDR2 YYEEEE. Unmatched junction bases numbered 3, after V lost 4 bases and J lost 3 bases.

This clone was seen once. The chain couples TRBV7-9 to TRBJ2-1, with D uncertain. The CDR3 contains 14 residues. Trimming cost V 0 bases and J 6 bases, with 9 bases left between them. Germline V gives CDR1 SEHNR, CDR2 FQNEAQ (reference sequence). The CDR3 reads CASSLAAASNEQFF. The DNA for the CDR3 is TGTGCCAGCAGCTTAGCGGCGGCAAGCAATGAGCAGTTCTTC.

The rearrangement joins TRBV4-1 to TRBJ1-2; 10 bases line up with TRBD1. With V trimmed by 0 bases and J by 3 bases, 10 bases remained unmatched. Germline CDR1 reads MGHRA; CDR2 reads YSYEKL. CDR3 size: 18 residues. CDR3 DNA: TGCGCCAGCAGCCAAGATGTGGGACAGGGGTTTTTCGACTATGGCTACACCTTC. This sequence encodes CASSQDVGQGFFDYGYTF.

This chain connects TRBV4-1 to TRBJ2-1; a weak D match, TRBD2 (6 bases). The CDR3 loop spans 15 amino acids. Germline V CDR1 and CDR2: MGHRA, YSYEKL. The germline V and J ends were trimmed by 0 bases and 3 bases, with 9 bases remaining between them. The CDR3 DNA reads TGCGCCAGCAGCCAAGACAGGAGGGTCTACAATGAGCAGTTCTTC. It translates to CASSQDRRVYNEQFF.

The V and J genes are TRBV11-2 and TRBJ1-1; perhaps TRBD1 as D (5 bases). There are 13 residues in the CDR3. Trimming cost V 2 bases and J 11 bases, with 15 bases left between them. Germline CDR1 SGHAT, CDR2 FQNNGV. The CDR3 spells CASSLSTVGGAFF. CDR3 nucleotides: TGTGCCAGCAGCTTATCGACTGTTGGGGGGGCTTTCTTT.

This chain uses TRBV7-6 with TRBJ2-2, with 8 positions matching TRBD2. V was pared by 1 base and J by 7 bases, with 11 bases of the junction left unmatched. The length of the CDR3 is 17 residues. Germline V gene sequence: CDR1 SGHVS, CDR2 FNYEAQ. CDR3 sequence reads: CASSLVLGTSGGGELFF. The CDR3 DNA follows: TGTGCCAGCAGCTTAGTGCTTGGGACTAGTGGAGGCGGGGAGCTGTTTTTT.

J is TRBJ1-2 and V is TRBV13, with D possibly matching TRBD1 (5 bases). V was clipped by 0 bases and J by 6 bases, with 8 bases between them. The CDR3 sequence is 13 residues long. Germline V gene sequence: CDR1 PRHDT, CDR2 FYEKMQ (reference sequence). The CDR3 region is CASSLGGRNGYTF. The CDR3 coding sequence is TGTGCCAGCAGCTTAGGGGGGCGGAATGGCTACACCTTC.

This chain joins TRBV6-5 and TRBJ1-1; D unresolved. CDR1 is MNHEY and CDR2 is SVGAGI in the germline V gene. This CDR3 comprises 13 residues. The ends were cut back, 2 bases at V and 4 bases at J, with 8 bases in the middle. The CDR3 is CASSYETSTEAFF. DNA of the CDR3: TGTGCCAGCAGTTACGAGACAAGCACTGAAGCTTTCTTT.

In DNA, the CDR3 is TGTGCCAGTAGTATGGGGGGGTACACTGAAGCTTTCTTT. It translates to CASSMGGYTEAFF. This rearrangement joins TRBV19 to TRBJ1-1, with a tentative D call TRBD1 (5 bases). Per germline, CDR1 LNHDA and CDR2 SQIVND (reference sequence). The germline V and J ends were trimmed by 3 bases and 3 bases, with 8 bases remaining between them. The CDR3 runs 13 residues.

V and J are TRBV5-6 and TRBJ1-6, with D unresolved. V was trimmed by 5 bases and J by 7 bases, leaving 13 bases between them. Germline loops: CDR1 SGHDT, CDR2 YYEEEE. This CDR3 region has 14 residues. CDR3 in amino acids: CASRVRRINSPLHF. The CDR3 bases are TGTGCCAGCAGAGTACGGAGAATCAATTCACCCCTCCACTTT.

The rearrangement uses TRBV5-1 and TRBJ1-2, with 8 bases lining up with TRBD1. Trimming removed 4 bases from V and 6 bases from J; junction bases left unmatched: 8. Germline V gives CDR1 SGHRS, CDR2 YFSETQ. This CDR3 has 14 amino acids. The CDR3 sequence: CASSPVAGGNGYTF. The CDR3 region has the DNA TGCGCCAGCAGCCCAGTCGCAGGGGGCAATGGCTACACCTTC.

The J gene is TRBJ1-5, the V gene TRBV7-9, with a tentative D call TRBD1 (6 bases). The CDR3 length is 14 residues. The V gene lost 5 bases and the J gene lost 1 base, with 9 bases spanning the gap. The V gene's germline CDR1 is SEHNR and CDR2 FQNEAQ (reference sequence). The CDR3 sequence: CASSPDRSNQPQHF. The CDR3 region has the DNA TGTGCCAGCAGCCCAGACAGGAGCAATCAGCCCCAGCATTTT.

About this clone itself: Mismatch with germline at one junction end may stem from a read error. This chain joins TRBV15 and TRBJ2-2; D possibly corresponds to TRBD1 (6 bases). Germline-derived CDR1 and CDR2 are LNHNV and YYDKDF (reference sequence). CDR3 length equals 17 residues. The CDR3 spells CATSRDWGSRDTGEPFF. CDR3 in DNA: TGTGCCACCAGCAGAGATTGGGGTTCCCGGGACACCGGGGAGCCGTTTTTT.

The chain employs TRBV4-2 and TRBJ1-1, with 7 nucleotides matching TRBD1. The CDR3 runs 16 residues. Germline loops: CDR1 LGHNA, CDR2 YNFKEQ. V shed 6 bases and J 2 bases; nucleotides not matched to a gene: 12. The CDR3 spells CASSTSGKGANTEAFF. DNA for the CDR3: TGTGCCAGCAGTACCTCCGGGAAGGGGGCCAACACTGAAGCTTTCTTT.

The rearrangement uses TRBV3-1 (or the pseudogene TRBV3-2) and TRBJ1-4, with TRBD1 identical over 7 bases. The CDR3 contains 14 residues. The V gene's germline CDR1 is LGHDT and CDR2 YNNKEL (reference sequence). J gave up 8 bases and V 4 bases, and 7 bases lay outside the gene matches. This CDR3 reads CASSLEGAREKLFF. CDR3 coding DNA: TGTGCCAGCAGCCTAGAGGGGGCGCGAGAAAAACTGTTTTTT.

This clone has only one observation. The chain recombines TRBV11-3 with TRBJ2-5; D possibly corresponds to TRBD2 (6 bases). The CDR3 contains 13 residues. Germline CDR1 and CDR2: SGHNT and YENEEA. V shed 5 bases and J shed 3 bases, with 10 bases lying between them. The CDR3 spells CASSRTTEETQYF. The CDR3 coding sequence is TGTGCCAGCAGCAGGACTACGGAAGAGACCCAGTACTTC.

The sample holds a few counts of this clone. The chain carries TRBV5-1 and TRBJ2-1; 10 bases are shared with TRBD2. This CDR3 has 14 amino acids. Germline-derived CDR1 and CDR2 are SGHRS and YFSETQ. The V segment lost 2 bases and the J segment 6 bases; nucleotides outside the gene matches: 2. The CDR3 loop reads CASSLSGGANEQFF. In DNA form, the CDR3 reads TGCGCCAGCAGCTTAAGCGGGGGGGCCAATGAGCAGTTCTTC.

This rearrangement joins TRBV7-2 to TRBJ1-4; D is unclear. Deletions cut 6 bases from V and 0 bases from J, with 11 bases between. Germline lookup yields CDR1 SGHTA and CDR2 FQGNSA. This CDR3 has 15 amino acids. The CDR3 nucleotides read TGTGCCAGCAGATCGCGGGCAGCAACTAATGAAAAACTGTTTTTT. Protein product: CASRSRAATNEKLFF.

The chain links TRBV5-1 to TRBJ2-4; a possible D gene is TRBD1 (5 bases). The CDR3 covers 16 residues. V was trimmed by 0 bases and J by 2 bases, leaving 12 bases between them. The V gene's germline CDR1 is SGHRS and CDR2 YFSETQ. The CDR3 sequence: CASSLEPGMSKNIQYF. DNA of the CDR3: TGCGCCAGCAGCTTGGAGCCAGGGATGTCCAAAAACATTCAGTACTTC.

The J gene is TRBJ1-1, the V gene TRBV5-4, with D possibly TRBD1 on 5 matching bases. The V gene lost 4 bases and the J gene lost 2 bases, with 21 bases spanning the gap. Germline lookup yields CDR1 SGHNT and CDR2 YYREEE (reference sequence). The length of the CDR3 is 17 residues. CDR3 region: CASSGRGGMKRNTEAFF. CDR3 bases: TGTGCCAGCAGCGGGCGGGGGGGTATGAAAAGAAACACTGAAGCTTTCTTT.

The chain recombines TRBV7-2 with TRBJ2-7; 10 nucleotides align to TRBD2. There are 16 residues in the CDR3. V lost 0 bases, J lost 5 bases, and 7 bases stayed unmatched. Germline CDR1 SGHTA, CDR2 FQGNSA. The CDR3: CASSLARASGGHEQYF. The CDR3 nucleotides read TGTGCCAGCAGCTTAGCGAGGGCTAGCGGGGGCCACGAGCAGTACTTC.

The rearrangement uses TRBV7-8 and TRBJ1-2, with D tentatively TRBD1 (5 bases). The CDR3 covers 13 residues. CDR1 and CDR2 (germline): SGHVS, FQNEAQ. Trimming took 4 bases from V and 3 from J, leaving 9 bases between them. The CDR3 protein is CASSSRGDYGYTF. In DNA, the CDR3 is TGTGCCAGCAGCTCCCGGGGGGACTATGGCTACACCTTC. Variable domain in full (rest from reference TRBV7-8 and TRBJ1-2): GAGVSQSPRYKVAKRGQDVALRCDPISGHVSLFWYQQALGQGPEFLTYFQNEAQLDKSGLPSDRFFAERPEGSVSTLKIQRTQQEDSAVYLCASSSRGDYGYTFGSGTRLTVV.

This rearrangement joins TRBV3-1 (or the pseudogene TRBV3-2) to TRBJ2-7, with no clear D. V lost 2 bases to trimming and J lost 1 base, with 6 bases between them. CDR1 is LGHDT, CDR2 YNNKEL, per germline (reference sequence). The CDR3 is 13 amino acids. This CDR3 reads CASSQSGSYEQYF. The CDR3 nucleotides are TGTGCCAGCAGCCAATCCGGTTCCTACGAGCAGTACTTC.

This clone was counted a few times. J is TRBJ1-2 and V is TRBV7-3; TRBD1 agrees at 7 bases. This CDR3 is 14 amino acids long. J gave up 4 bases and V 2 bases, and 4 bases lay outside the gene matches. The germline gives CDR1 SGHTA, CDR2 FQGTGA. DNA for the CDR3: TGTGCCAGCAGCTTAGGCAGGGGGAGCTATGGCTACACCTTC. It is translated as CASSLGRGSYGYTF.

This chain connects TRBV19 to TRBJ1-1; TRBD1 aligns across 8 bases. V dropped 5 bases and J dropped 4; count of bases not matched to a gene: 12. The CDR3 is 16 amino acids. Per the germline V gene, CDR1 is LNHDA and CDR2 is SQIVND (reference sequence). CDR3: CASSVTGQGFGTEAFF. The CDR3 nucleotides are TGTGCCAGTAGTGTCACCGGACAGGGTTTTGGCACTGAAGCTTTCTTT.

This clone was seen only once. The rearrangement links TRBV4-1 to TRBJ2-7; possible D gene TRBD2, 6 bases. The CDR3 runs 16 residues. Trimming left V 1 base short and J 5 bases short, with 18 bases between. Germline V gene data show CDR1 as MGHRA and CDR2 as YSYEKL. CDR3 sequence reads: CASSQGPSEGKDEQYF. CDR3 in DNA: TGCGCCAGCAGCCAAGGACCCTCGGAGGGGAAGGACGAGCAGTACTTC.

This clone occurred a few times. The genes are TRBV5-1 and TRBJ2-1; 10 nucleotides align to TRBD1. Germline trimming cut 4 bases from V and 2 bases from J; bases unmatched to any gene: 3. CDR3 size: 15 residues. Germline-derived CDR1 and CDR2 are SGHRS and YFSETQ. CDR3 loop: CASSGTGVAYNEQFF. CDR3 in DNA: TGCGCCAGCAGCGGGACAGGGGTTGCCTACAATGAGCAGTTCTTC.

The chain has TRBV6-2 or TRBV6-3 and TRBJ2-7; 10 positions agree with TRBD1. Per the germline V gene, CDR1 is MNHEY and CDR2 is SVGEGT. The CDR3 has 17 residues. The junction had 10 bases not matched to a gene; V was cut back by 2 bases and J by 3 bases. The chain's CDR3 is CASSYATGGADIYEQYF. CDR3 coding DNA: TGTGCCAGCAGTTACGCGACAGGGGGCGCGGATATCTACGAGCAGTACTTC.

The rearrangement joins TRBV7-2 to TRBJ1-1; perhaps TRBD1 as D (5 bases). V lost 4 bases and J lost 5, with 14 bases in between. Germline CDR1 reads SGHTA; CDR2 reads FQGNSA. The CDR3 sequence is 14 residues long. CDR3: CASSWRGPTTEAFF. The DNA of the CDR3 is TGTGCCAGCAGCTGGAGGGGCCCGACAACTGAAGCTTTCTTT.

V usage is TRBV3-1 (or the pseudogene TRBV3-2) and J usage is TRBJ1-5; D gene uncertain. Per germline, CDR1 LGHDT and CDR2 YNNKEL (reference sequence). Trimming took off 2 bases at V and 3 bases at J, with 14 bases between the two ends. The CDR3 has 16 residues. CDR3 sequence reads: CASSQYPTRDNQPQHF. The CDR3 nucleotides read TGTGCCAGCAGCCAATATCCTACGAGGGACAATCAGCCCCAGCATTTT.